This T cell receptor beta chain was sequenced during a study of control samples from healthy donors and cancer patients. This clone was seen just once. At one end, the junction sequence differs from germline, possibly due to a read error. Germline CDR1 and CDR2: SSHAT and FNYEAQ (reference sequence). This CDR3 is built from 16 residues. The table came from immunoSEQ multiplex PCR; TCRdb's copy has only in-frame clones and leaves some out. The sample contains a few hundred thousand clones, 90% of which appear only once. The rearrangement uses TRBV7-7 and TRBJ2-7; 8 bases match TRBD2. Material: PBMCs. The TCR was taken from a man aged 35-49 years with head and neck cancer. The CDR3 DNA is TGTGCTAGCAGCTTGAGTACGGGAGGGCCTTCCCACGAGCAGTACTTC. It translates to CASSLSTGGPSHEQYF.